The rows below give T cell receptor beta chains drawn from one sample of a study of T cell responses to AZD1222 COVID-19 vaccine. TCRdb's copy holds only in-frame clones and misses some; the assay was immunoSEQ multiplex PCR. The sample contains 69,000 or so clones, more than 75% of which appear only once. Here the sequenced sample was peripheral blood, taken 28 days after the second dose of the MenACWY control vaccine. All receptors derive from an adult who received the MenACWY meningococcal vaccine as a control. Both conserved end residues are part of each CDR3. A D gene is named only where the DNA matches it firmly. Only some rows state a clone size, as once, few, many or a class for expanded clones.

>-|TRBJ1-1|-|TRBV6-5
TGTGCCAGCAGTTTCAACCGGGTCCCGAACACTGAAGCTTTCTTT
CASSFNRVPNTEAFF
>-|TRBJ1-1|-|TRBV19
TGTGCCAGTAGTATAGAGAGAGGGGCTTTCTTT
CASSIERGAFF
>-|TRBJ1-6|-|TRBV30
TGTGCCTGGCGGCAGTTTAATTCACCCCTCCACTTT
CAWRQFNSPLHF
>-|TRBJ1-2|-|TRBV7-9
TGTGCCAGCAGCTTAGTCTACGGGGTTGACTATGGCTACACCTTC
CASSLVYGVDYGYTF
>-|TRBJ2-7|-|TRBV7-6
TGTGCCAGCAGCCCCCTTGGGAGGTCGACGTCCCACGAGCAGTACTTC
CASSPLGRSTSHEQYF
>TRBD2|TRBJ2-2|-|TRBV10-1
TGCGCCAGCAGTGAGTCGCCAGATCGGGCTAGCGGGGGGGCGAACACCGGGGAGCTGTTTTTT
CASSESPDRASGGANTGELFF
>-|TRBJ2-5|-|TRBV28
TGTGCCAGCAGTTTACTGGGGGGGCGGGAGACCCAGTACTTC
CASSLLGGRETQYF
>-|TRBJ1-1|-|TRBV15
TGTGCCACCGGATGGGACCGGAACACTGAAGCTTTCTTT
CATGWDRNTEAFF
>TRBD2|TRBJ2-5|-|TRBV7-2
TGTGCCAGCATCCTAGGGAGGGGCCAAGAGACCCAGTACTTC
CASILGRGQETQYF
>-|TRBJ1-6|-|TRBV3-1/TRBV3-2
TGTGCCAGCACCCAGGGGTCTAACCTGCAAACGTCACCCCTCCACTTT
CASTQGSNLQTSPLHF
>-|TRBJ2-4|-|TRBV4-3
TGCGCCAGCAGCCAAGATCTAAGAGGCGTGGGCATTCAGTACTTC
CASSQDLRGVGIQYF
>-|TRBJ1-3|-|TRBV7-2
TGTGCCAGCAGCTTTGCAGAAGGAAACACCATATATTTT
CASSFAEGNTIYF
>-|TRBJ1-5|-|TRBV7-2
TGTGCCAGCAGCTCTCGACAGAACAATCAGCCCCAGCATTTT
CASSSRQNNQPQHF
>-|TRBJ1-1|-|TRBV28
TGTGCCAGCCGGGCAGGGCAATCCAGTGAAGCTTTCTTT
CASRAGQSSEAFF
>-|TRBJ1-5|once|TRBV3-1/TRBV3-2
TGTGCCAGCAGCCAAGGTACCGCACACGCTCAGCCCCAGCATTTT
CASSQGTAHAQPQHF
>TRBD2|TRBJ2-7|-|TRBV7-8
TGTGCCAGCAGTACCGGGGCCTCCGGGACTAGCGGATACGAGCAGTACTTC
CASSTGASGTSGYEQYF
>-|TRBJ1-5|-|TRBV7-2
TGTGCCAGCAGCTTCTCCGGGCTCCCGGGGCCCCAGCATTTT
CASSFSGLPGPQHF
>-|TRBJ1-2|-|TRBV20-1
TGCAGTGCCCCCGACTACTATGGCTACACCTTC
CSAPDYYGYTF
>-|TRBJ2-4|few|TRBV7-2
TGTGCCAGCAGCTTTTCCGAAAACATTCAGTACTTC
CASSFSENIQYF
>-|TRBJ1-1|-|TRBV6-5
TGTGCCAGCAGTTACGTCGGGGGACGAGGGAACACTGAAGCTTTCTTT
CASSYVGGRGNTEAFF
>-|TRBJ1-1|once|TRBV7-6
TGTGCCAGCAGCTCTGGGACGAGGAACACTGAAGCTTTCTTT
CASSSGTRNTEAFF